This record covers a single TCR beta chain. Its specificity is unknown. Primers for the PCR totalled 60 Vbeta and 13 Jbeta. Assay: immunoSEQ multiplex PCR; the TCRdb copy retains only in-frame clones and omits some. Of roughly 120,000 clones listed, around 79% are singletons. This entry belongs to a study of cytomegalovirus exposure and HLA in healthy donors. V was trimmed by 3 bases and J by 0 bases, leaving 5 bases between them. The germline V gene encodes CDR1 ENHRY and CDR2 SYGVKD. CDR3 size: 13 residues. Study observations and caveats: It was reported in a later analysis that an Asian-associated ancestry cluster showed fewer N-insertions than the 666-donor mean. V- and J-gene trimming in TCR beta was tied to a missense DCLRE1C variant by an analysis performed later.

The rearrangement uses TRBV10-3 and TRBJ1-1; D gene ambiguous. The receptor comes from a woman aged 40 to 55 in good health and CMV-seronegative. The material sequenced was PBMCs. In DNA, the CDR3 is TGTGCCATCAGTGACATCCTGAACACTGAAGCTTTCTTT. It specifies CAISDILNTEAFF.